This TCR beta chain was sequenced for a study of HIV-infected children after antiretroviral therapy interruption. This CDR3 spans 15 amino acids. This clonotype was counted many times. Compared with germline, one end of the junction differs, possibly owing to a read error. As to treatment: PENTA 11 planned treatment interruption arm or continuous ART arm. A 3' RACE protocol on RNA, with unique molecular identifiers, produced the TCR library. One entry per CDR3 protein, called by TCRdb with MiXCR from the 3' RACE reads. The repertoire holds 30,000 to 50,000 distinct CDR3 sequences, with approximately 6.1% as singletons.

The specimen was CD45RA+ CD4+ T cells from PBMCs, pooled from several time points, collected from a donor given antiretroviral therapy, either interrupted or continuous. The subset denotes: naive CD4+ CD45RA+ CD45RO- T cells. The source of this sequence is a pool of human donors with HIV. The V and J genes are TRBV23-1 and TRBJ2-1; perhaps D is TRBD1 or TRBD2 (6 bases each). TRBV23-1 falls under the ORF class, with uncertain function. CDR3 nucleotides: TGTGCCAGCAGTCTTGACTGGGGGGCCTATGCTGAGCAGTTCTTC. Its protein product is CASSLDWGAYAEQFF.